Following are 31 T cell receptor beta chains from one sample sequenced in a study of cytomegalovirus exposure and HLA in healthy donors. Data came from immunoSEQ multiplex PCR; TCRdb stores just in-frame clones and leaves some out. Of roughly 60,000 clones in the sample, 90% to 95% are singletons; the top ten hold 1.3%. The specimen was PBMCs. Receptor source: a woman between 18 and 30 years old in good health and CMV-seronegative.

This chain links TRBV4-2 with TRBJ2-5; no firm D call. The V and J ends lost 0 bases and 4 bases respectively, with 6 bases between them. The CDR3 is 13 amino acids. Looked up from germline, CDR1 is LGHNA and CDR2 is YNFKEQ. The CDR3 bases are TGTGCCAGCAGCCAAGACGCGAGAGAGACCCAGTACTTC. Translated: CASSQDARETQYF.

The rearrangement uses TRBV5-1 and TRBJ2-7; 8 nucleotides match TRBD1. There are 13 residues in the CDR3. Germline-derived CDR1 and CDR2 are SGHRS and YFSETQ. The trim removed 3 bases at V and 3 bases at J, leaving 2 bases unmatched. The CDR3 region is CASSSDRVYEQYF. In DNA, the CDR3 is TGCGCCAGCAGCTCGGACAGGGTCTACGAGCAGTACTTC.

J is TRBJ2-5 and V is TRBV11-2; 9 bases agree with TRBD2. Germline V gene lookup returns CDR1 SGHAT and CDR2 FQNNGV. The CDR3 totals 16 residues. The trim removed 2 bases at V and 1 base at J, leaving 5 bases unmatched. Here the CDR3 DNA reads TGTGCCAGCAGCTTATACACGCGGGGGGGCCAAGAGACCCAGTACTTC. Encoded protein: CASSLYTRGGQETQYF.

The chain has TRBV11-3 and TRBJ2-5, with D possibly being TRBD1 (5 bases). This CDR3 contains 13 residues. The ends were cut back, 1 base at V and 5 bases at J, with 8 bases in the middle. CDR1 and CDR2 from the germline V gene are SGHNT and YENEEA. CDR3 amino acids: CASSLGGLETQYF. CDR3 bases: TGTGCCAGCAGCTTAGGGGGCTTGGAGACCCAGTACTTC.

This clone was seen only once. This chain joins TRBV4-1 and TRBJ2-7, with 7 nucleotides matching TRBD1. This CDR3 has 15 residues. V gave up 0 bases and J gave up 2 bases; unmatched junction bases: 4. CDR1 and CDR2 (germline): MGHRA, YSYEKL. The CDR3 DNA reads as TGCGCCAGCAGCCAAGAACAAACAGGGGCCTACGAGCAGTACTTC. This sequence encodes CASSQEQTGAYEQYF.

The chain joins TRBV28 to TRBJ2-7; D unclear. The CDR3 sequence is 13 residues long. Germline CDR1 is MDHEN and CDR2 is SYDVKM. V lost 7 bases and J 1 base, leaving 11 bases between the germline ends. The CDR3 loop is CASMWSSSYEQYF. The DNA for the CDR3 is TGTGCCAGCATGTGGAGTAGTTCCTACGAGCAGTACTTC.

The DNA for the CDR3 is TGTGCCAGCAGTTCTCCAGGGACTAGCGGGTTGACAGATACGCAGTATTTT. It translates to CASSSPGTSGLTDTQYF. The gene calls are TRBV28 and TRBJ2-3, with 12 nucleotides matching TRBD2. V lost 4 bases to trimming and J lost 3 bases; unmatched junction nucleotides: 8. CDR1 is MDHEN and CDR2 is SYDVKM in the germline V gene. The CDR3 contains 17 residues.

This rearrangement joins TRBV11-2 to TRBJ1-2, with TRBD1 identical over 10 bases. CDR1 and CDR2 from the germline V gene are SGHAT and FQNNGV. This CDR3 contains 15 residues. The ends lost 5 bases at V and 3 bases at J; junction bases unmatched: 6. The CDR3 bases are TGTGCCAGCAGCATACCGGGACAGGGGTACTATGGCTACACCTTC. Its protein product is CASSIPGQGYYGYTF.

The chain recombines TRBV5-1 with TRBJ2-5; TRBD2 aligns across 7 bases. The CDR3 loop spans 13 amino acids. The trim removed 7 bases at V and 5 bases at J, leaving 8 bases unmatched. Germline V gives CDR1 SGHRS, CDR2 YFSETQ. CDR3 amino acids: CASRGRAVETQYF. Written as DNA, the CDR3 is TGCGCCAGCCGGGGGAGGGCCGTCGAGACCCAGTACTTC.

The V and J genes are TRBV27 and TRBJ2-6; D is undetermined. The CDR3 has 14 residues. The V gene lost 6 bases and the J gene lost 0 bases, with 6 bases spanning the gap. Germline V gene sequence: CDR1 MNHEY, CDR2 SMNVEV (reference sequence). The CDR3 spells CASSHFSGANVLTF. CDR3 bases: TGTGCCAGCAGCCACTTCTCTGGGGCCAACGTCCTGACTTTC. Complete variable domain (other parts from reference TRBV27 and TRBJ2-6): EAQVTQNPRYLITVTGKKLTVTCSQNMNHEYMSWYRQDPGLGLRQIYYSMNVEVTDKGDVPEGYKVSRKEKRNFPLILESPSPNQTSLYFCASSHFSGANVLTFGAGSRLTVL.

This sequence joins TRBV6-4 and TRBJ1-1; the match to TRBD1 covers 7 bases. The V gene end was trimmed by 5 bases and the J gene end by 0 bases; junction bases not matched to a gene: 18. The CDR3 covers 19 residues. Germline V lookup: CDR1 MRHNA, CDR2 SNTAGT. CDR3 coding DNA: TGTGCCAGCAGTCCTCCGGGACAGCCGAATTACCGCATGAACACTGAAGCTTTCTTT. It codes for CASSPPGQPNYRMNTEAFF.

The rearrangement uses TRBV9 and TRBJ2-6; D is uncertain. Per germline, CDR1 SGDLS and CDR2 YYNGEE. V dropped 4 bases and J dropped 0 bases, with 11 bases sitting between them. This CDR3 region has 16 residues. The CDR3 reads CASSIWANSGANVLTF. The CDR3 nucleotides read TGTGCCAGCAGCATCTGGGCCAACTCTGGGGCCAACGTCCTGACTTTC.

The V call is TRBV29-1, the J call TRBJ1-1; D is unresolved. The CDR3 has 17 amino acids. Trimming took off 4 bases at V and 8 bases at J, with 29 bases between the two ends. In germline, CDR1 is SQVTM, CDR2 ANQGSEA. The CDR3 here is CSVVRTSGGFVNAEAFF. In DNA, the CDR3 is TGCAGCGTTGTCAGGACCTCCGGAGGCTTCGTAAACGCCGAAGCTTTCTTT.

This CDR3 is CASSRDRGYGYTF. In nucleotides, the CDR3 is TGTGCCAGCAGCCGGGACAGGGGGTATGGCTACACCTTC. The chain joins TRBV5-6 to TRBJ1-2; 11 positions match TRBD1. From germline, CDR1 is SGHDT and CDR2 YYEEEE. The junction had 1 base not matched to a gene; V was cut back by 4 bases and J by 5 bases. The CDR3 loop spans 13 amino acids.

The genes are TRBV7-6 and TRBJ2-1, with 9 bases matching TRBD1. V lost 5 bases to trimming and J lost 7 bases; unmatched junction nucleotides: 9. Germline CDR1 and CDR2: SGHVS and FNYEAQ. The CDR3 runs to 15 residues. CDR3 region: CASSHGGQGPNEQFF. CDR3 nucleotides: TGTGCCAGCAGCCATGGGGGACAGGGACCAAATGAGCAGTTCTTC.

The chain links TRBV7-9 to TRBJ1-6; TRBD1 matches at 7 bases. Trimming removed 1 base from V and 9 bases from J; junction bases left unmatched: 3. CDR3 size: 14 residues. CDR1 is SEHNR, CDR2 FQNEAQ, per germline (reference sequence). CDR3 sequence: CASSLEGGSSPLHF. CDR3 coding DNA: TGTGCCAGCAGCTTAGAAGGGGGCAGTTCACCCCTCCACTTT.

This sequence joins TRBV28 and TRBJ1-6; tentative D call: TRBD1 (5 bases). This CDR3 contains 15 residues. V dropped 5 bases and J dropped 6 bases, with 14 bases sitting between them. Germline CDR1 reads MDHEN; CDR2 reads SYDVKM. For the CDR3, the DNA is TGTGCCAGCAGTACGACAGAATTAAGTAATTCACCCCTCCACTTT. Its translation is CASSTTELSNSPLHF. Full variable domain (remainder filled in from reference TRBV28 and TRBJ1-6): DVKVTQSSRYLVKRTGEKVFLECVQDMDHENMFWYRQDPGLGLRLIYFSYDVKMKEKGDIPEGYSVSREKKERFSLILESASTNQTSMYLCASSTTELSNSPLHFGNGTRLTVT.

The count of this clone is one. V and J are TRBV5-6 and TRBJ1-2, with D tentatively TRBD1 (5 bases). CDR3 length: 13 residues. CDR1 is SGHDT and CDR2 is YYEEEE in the germline V gene. Trimming stripped 0 bases from V and 5 bases from J, with 8 bases between. CDR3 coding DNA: TGTGCCAGCAGCTTGGACAGGATTTATGGCTACACCTTC. Amino acids: CASSLDRIYGYTF.

The V call is TRBV5-8, the J call TRBJ1-2, with D hard to call. Trimming shortened V by 4 bases and J by 3 bases, and 16 bases separated the two germline ends. The CDR3 length is 15 residues. The V gene's germline CDR1 is SGHTS and CDR2 YDEGEE. DNA of the CDR3: TGTGCCAGCAGCCCCCGGGTCGTGCGAGACTATGGCTACACCTTC. Its translation: CASSPRVVRDYGYTF.

This chain connects TRBV9 to TRBJ2-1; 7 nucleotides match TRBD2. Looked up from germline, CDR1 is SGDLS and CDR2 is YYNGEE. The junction had 4 bases not matched to a gene; V was cut back by 0 bases and J by 4 bases. The CDR3 totals 15 residues. The CDR3, as DNA: TGTGCCAGCAGCGTAGGAGGCGGGGGTTACAATGAGCAGTTCTTC. Amino acid sequence: CASSVGGGGYNEQFF.

V is TRBV27 and J is TRBJ2-4; D is possibly TRBD1 (5 bases). CDR3 length: 16 amino acids. V gave up 5 bases and J gave up 12 bases, with 26 bases separating them. Germline V CDR1 and CDR2: MNHEY, SMNVEV (reference sequence). The CDR3 DNA is TGTGCCAGCAGTGGAATAGGGGCCCTCAGTAACCAAGCTCAGTACTTC. Protein sequence: CASSGIGALSNQAQYF.

The chain carries TRBV6-5 and TRBJ2-2; D is unresolved. Germline V CDR1 and CDR2: MNHEY, SVGAGI. The CDR3 is 12 amino acids. Trimming stripped 7 bases from V and 5 bases from J, with 8 bases between. The DNA of the CDR3 is TGTGCCAGCAAAAGCTTGACCGGGGAGCTGTTTTTT. It codes for CASKSLTGELFF.

The chain couples TRBV6-1 to TRBJ2-1; a weak D match, TRBD2 (5 bases). The CDR3 consists of 14 residues. V dropped 0 bases and J dropped 7 bases, with 10 bases sitting between them. Germline loops: CDR1 MNHNS, CDR2 SASEGT. CDR3 DNA: TGTGCCAGCAGTGAAGCCGGACTCGGGAATGAGCAGTTCTTC. It translates to CASSEAGLGNEQFF.

The V gene is TRBV16, the J gene TRBJ1-6; D is unresolved. Germline V gene sequence: CDR1 KGHSY, CDR2 FQNENV. CDR3 length equals 12 residues. Trimming left V 2 bases short and J 7 bases short, with 3 bases between. The CDR3 is CASSQQNSPLHF. DNA for the CDR3: TGTGCCAGCAGCCAACAGAATTCACCCCTCCACTTT.

This clone was seen once. The chain uses TRBV12-2 and TRBJ2-1; no DNA check was done on the table's D call, TRBD2. TRBV12-2 is recorded as a pseudogene. The CDR3 length is 15 residues. The CDR3 bases are TGTGCAAGTCACCGGGGGGAGGGAGGGTACAATGAGCAGTTCTTC. Translation: CASHRGEGGYNEQFF.

V and J are TRBV30 and TRBJ2-1; 8 nucleotides match TRBD2. This CDR3 has 16 residues. V shed 0 bases, J shed 0 bases, and the junction held 4 bases outside the gene matches. CDR1 GTSNPN and CDR2 SVGIG come from the germline V gene (reference sequence). CDR3 sequence: CAWSVKRGLSYNEQFF. Here the CDR3 DNA reads TGTGCCTGGAGTGTTAAGCGGGGGCTCTCCTACAATGAGCAGTTCTTC.

This clone has just one count. The J gene is TRBJ2-1, the V gene TRBV2, with TRBD2 identical over 10 bases. The CDR3 contains 15 residues. Unmatched junction bases numbered 2, after V lost 2 bases and J lost 4 bases. Germline lookup yields CDR1 SNHLY and CDR2 FYNNEI. The CDR3 reads CASSEQRGGYNEQFF. CDR3 coding DNA: TGTGCCAGCAGTGAACAGCGGGGGGGGTACAATGAGCAGTTCTTC.

The V and J genes are TRBV4-1 and TRBJ1-1, with D maybe TRBD1 (5 bases). From germline, CDR1 is MGHRA and CDR2 YSYEKL. Trimming removed 1 base at V and 1 base at J, with 16 bases between. The CDR3 length is 17 residues. This CDR3 is CASSQVHGVGGNTEAFF. As DNA, the CDR3 is TGCGCCAGCAGCCAAGTCCACGGGGTGGGGGGGAACACTGAAGCTTTCTTT.

The chain links TRBV5-1 to TRBJ1-1; D gene unclear. Germline CDR1 is SGHRS and CDR2 is YFSETQ. The CDR3 totals 13 residues. Trimming stripped 1 base from V and 4 bases from J, with 8 bases between. The CDR3 sequence: CASSLTLATEAFF. CDR3 DNA: TGCGCCAGCAGCTTGACGTTGGCCACTGAAGCTTTCTTT.

This chain uses TRBV18 with TRBJ2-5; 8 nucleotides align to TRBD2. The CDR3 has 15 residues. Looked up from germline, CDR1 is KGHSH and CDR2 is LQKENI. With V trimmed by 3 bases and J by 3 bases, 6 bases remained unmatched. CDR3 region: CASSPELAVEETQYF. The CDR3 DNA is TGTGCCAGCTCACCCGAACTAGCGGTGGAAGAGACCCAGTACTTC.

This clone has only one observation. The chain joins TRBV10-2 to TRBJ2-7, with a tentative D call TRBD1 (6 bases). CDR1 WSHSY and CDR2 SAAADI come from the germline V gene. The CDR3 totals 14 residues. The germline V and J ends were trimmed by 0 bases and 3 bases, with 9 bases remaining between them. CDR3 in DNA: TGCGCCAGCAGTGAGTCGGACAGTATCTACGAGCAGTACTTC. Translation: CASSESDSIYEQYF.